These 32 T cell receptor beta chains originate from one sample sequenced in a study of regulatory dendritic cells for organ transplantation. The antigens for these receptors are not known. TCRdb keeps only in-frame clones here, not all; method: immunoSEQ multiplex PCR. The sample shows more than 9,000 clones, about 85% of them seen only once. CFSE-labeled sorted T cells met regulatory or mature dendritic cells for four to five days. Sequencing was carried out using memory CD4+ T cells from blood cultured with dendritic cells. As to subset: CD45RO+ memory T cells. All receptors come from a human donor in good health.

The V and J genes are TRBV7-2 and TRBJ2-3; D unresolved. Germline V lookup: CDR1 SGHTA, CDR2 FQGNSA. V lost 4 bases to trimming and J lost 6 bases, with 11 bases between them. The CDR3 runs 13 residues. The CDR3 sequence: CASSYQPVDTQYF. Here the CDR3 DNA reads TGTGCCAGCAGCTACCAACCGGTGGATACGCAGTATTTT.

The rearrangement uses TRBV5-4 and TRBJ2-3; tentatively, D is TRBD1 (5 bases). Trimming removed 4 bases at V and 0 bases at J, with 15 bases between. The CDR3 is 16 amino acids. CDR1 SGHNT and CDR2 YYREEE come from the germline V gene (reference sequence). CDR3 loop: CASSVAGSSSTDTQYF. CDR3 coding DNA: TGTGCCAGCAGCGTGGCAGGGTCCTCTAGCACAGATACGCAGTATTTT.

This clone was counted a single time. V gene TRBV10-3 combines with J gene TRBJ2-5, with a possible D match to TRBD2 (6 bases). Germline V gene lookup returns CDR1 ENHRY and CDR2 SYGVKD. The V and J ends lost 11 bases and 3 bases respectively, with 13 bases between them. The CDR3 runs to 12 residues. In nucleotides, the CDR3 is TGTGCCCATAGGGGAGGAGAAGAGACCCAGTACTTC. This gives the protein CAHRGGEETQYF.

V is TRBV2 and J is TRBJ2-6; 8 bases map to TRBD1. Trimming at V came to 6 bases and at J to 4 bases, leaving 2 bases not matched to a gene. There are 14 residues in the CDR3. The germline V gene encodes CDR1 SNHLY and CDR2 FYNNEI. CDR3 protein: CASSWTGGANVLTF. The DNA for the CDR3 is TGTGCCAGCAGCTGGACAGGGGGGGCCAACGTCCTGACTTTC.

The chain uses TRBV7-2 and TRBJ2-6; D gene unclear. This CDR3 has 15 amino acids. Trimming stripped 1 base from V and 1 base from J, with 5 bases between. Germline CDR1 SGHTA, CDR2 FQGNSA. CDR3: CASSLDGSGANVLTF. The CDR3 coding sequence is TGTGCCAGCAGCTTAGACGGTTCTGGGGCCAACGTCCTGACTTTC.

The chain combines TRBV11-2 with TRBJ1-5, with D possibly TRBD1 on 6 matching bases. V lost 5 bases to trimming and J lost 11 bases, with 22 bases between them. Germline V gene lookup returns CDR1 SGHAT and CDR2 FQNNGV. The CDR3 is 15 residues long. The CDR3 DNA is TGTGCCAGCAGCATCAACCCAACAGGGTTGTTAGCCCAGCATTTT. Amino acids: CASSINPTGLLAQHF.

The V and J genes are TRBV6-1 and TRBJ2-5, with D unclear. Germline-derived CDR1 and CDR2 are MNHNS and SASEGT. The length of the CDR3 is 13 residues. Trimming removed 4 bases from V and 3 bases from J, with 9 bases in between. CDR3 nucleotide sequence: TGTGCCAGCAGTGTGGAGTGGGAAGAGACCCAGTACTTC. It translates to CASSVEWEETQYF.

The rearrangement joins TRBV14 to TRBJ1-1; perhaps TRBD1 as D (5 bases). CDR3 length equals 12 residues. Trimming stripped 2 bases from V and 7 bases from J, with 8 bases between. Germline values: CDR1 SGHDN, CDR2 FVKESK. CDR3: CASSQTGDEAFF. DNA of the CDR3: TGTGCCAGCAGCCAAACAGGTGATGAAGCTTTCTTT.

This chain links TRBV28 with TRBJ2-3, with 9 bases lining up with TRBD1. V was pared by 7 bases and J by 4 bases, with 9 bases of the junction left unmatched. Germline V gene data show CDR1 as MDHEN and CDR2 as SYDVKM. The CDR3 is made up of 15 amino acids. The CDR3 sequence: CASTPGTGPADTQYF. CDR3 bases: TGTGCCAGCACCCCCGGGACAGGGCCCGCAGATACGCAGTATTTT. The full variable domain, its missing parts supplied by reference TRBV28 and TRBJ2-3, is DVKVTQSSRYLVKRTGEKVFLECVQDMDHENMFWYRQDPGLGLRLIYFSYDVKMKEKGDIPEGYSVSREKKERFSLILESASTNQTSMYLCASTPGTGPADTQYFGPGTRLTVL.

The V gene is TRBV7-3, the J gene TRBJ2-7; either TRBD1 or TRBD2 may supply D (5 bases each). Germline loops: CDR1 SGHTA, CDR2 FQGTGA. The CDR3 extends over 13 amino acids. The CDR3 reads CATATGAGYEQYF. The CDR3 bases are TGTGCGACTGCCACTGGGGCGGGCTACGAGCAGTACTTC.

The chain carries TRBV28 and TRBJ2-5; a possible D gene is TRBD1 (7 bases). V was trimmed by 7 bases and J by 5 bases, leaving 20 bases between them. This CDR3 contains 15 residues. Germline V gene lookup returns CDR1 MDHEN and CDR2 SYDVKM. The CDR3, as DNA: TGTGCCAGCACCCTAGGAGGGGGCGGGATCGAGACCCAGTACTTC. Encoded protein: CASTLGGGGIETQYF. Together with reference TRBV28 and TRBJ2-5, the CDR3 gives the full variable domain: DVKVTQSSRYLVKRTGEKVFLECVQDMDHENMFWYRQDPGLGLRLIYFSYDVKMKEKGDIPEGYSVSREKKERFSLILESASTNQTSMYLCASTLGGGGIETQYFGPGTRLLVL.

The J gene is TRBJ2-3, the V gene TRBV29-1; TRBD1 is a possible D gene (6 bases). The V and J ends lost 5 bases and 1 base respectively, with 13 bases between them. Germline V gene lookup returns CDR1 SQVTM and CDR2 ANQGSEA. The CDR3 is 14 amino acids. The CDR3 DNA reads TGCAGCGTTCTACAGGGTCGGGGCACAGATACGCAGTATTTT. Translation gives CSVLQGRGTDTQYF.

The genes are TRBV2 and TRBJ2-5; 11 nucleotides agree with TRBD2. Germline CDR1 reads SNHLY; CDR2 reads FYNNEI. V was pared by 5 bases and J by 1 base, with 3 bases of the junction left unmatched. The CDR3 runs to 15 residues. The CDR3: CASSILAGGQETQYF. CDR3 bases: TGTGCCAGCAGTATTCTAGCGGGGGGCCAAGAGACCCAGTACTTC.

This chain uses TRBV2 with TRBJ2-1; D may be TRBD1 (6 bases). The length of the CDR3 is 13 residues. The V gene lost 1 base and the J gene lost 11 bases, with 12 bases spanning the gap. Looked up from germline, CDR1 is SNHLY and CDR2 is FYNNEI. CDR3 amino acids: CASSEEQGRQQFF. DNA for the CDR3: TGTGCCAGCAGTGAAGAACAGGGTCGCCAGCAGTTCTTC.

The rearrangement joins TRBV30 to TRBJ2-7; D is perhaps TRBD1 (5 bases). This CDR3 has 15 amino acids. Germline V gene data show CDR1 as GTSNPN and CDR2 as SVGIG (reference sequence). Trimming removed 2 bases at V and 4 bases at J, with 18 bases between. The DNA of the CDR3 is TGTGCCTGGAGTTCCCCAGGAAGGGGAAGGTACGAGCAGTACTTC. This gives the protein CAWSSPGRGRYEQYF.

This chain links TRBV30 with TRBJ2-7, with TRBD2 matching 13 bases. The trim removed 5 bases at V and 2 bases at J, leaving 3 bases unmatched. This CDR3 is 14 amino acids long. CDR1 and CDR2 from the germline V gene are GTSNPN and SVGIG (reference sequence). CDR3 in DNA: TGTGCCTGGCGGACTAGCGGGAGTCCCTACGAGCAGTACTTC. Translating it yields CAWRTSGSPYEQYF.

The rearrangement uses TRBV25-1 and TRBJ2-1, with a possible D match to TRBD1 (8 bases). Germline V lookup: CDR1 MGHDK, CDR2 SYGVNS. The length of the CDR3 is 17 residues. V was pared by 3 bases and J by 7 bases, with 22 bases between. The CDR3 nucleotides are TGTGCCAGCAGTGATTACAGGGGGGGAGGGTCCCTTAATGAGCAGTTCTTC. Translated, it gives CASSDYRGGGSLNEQFF. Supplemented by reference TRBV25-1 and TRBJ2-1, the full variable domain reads EADIYQTPRYLVIGTGKKITLECSQTMGHDKMYWYQQDPGMELHLIHYSYGVNSTEKGDLSSESTVSRIRTEHFPLTLESARPSHTSQYLCASSDYRGGGSLNEQFFGPGTRLTVL.

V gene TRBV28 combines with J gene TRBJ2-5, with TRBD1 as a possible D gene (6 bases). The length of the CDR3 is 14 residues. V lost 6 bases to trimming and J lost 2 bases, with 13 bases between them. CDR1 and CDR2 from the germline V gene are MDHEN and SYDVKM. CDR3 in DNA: TGTGCCAGCAGCTCCGGGACAACTCAAGAGACCCAGTACTTC. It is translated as CASSSGTTQETQYF.

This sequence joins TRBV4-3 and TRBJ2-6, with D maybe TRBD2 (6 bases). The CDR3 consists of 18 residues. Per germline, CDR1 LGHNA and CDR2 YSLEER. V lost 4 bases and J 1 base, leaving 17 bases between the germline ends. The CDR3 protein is CASSRYAGLGSGANVLTF. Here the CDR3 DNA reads TGCGCCAGCAGCCGATACGCGGGATTGGGTTCTGGGGCCAACGTCCTGACTTTC.

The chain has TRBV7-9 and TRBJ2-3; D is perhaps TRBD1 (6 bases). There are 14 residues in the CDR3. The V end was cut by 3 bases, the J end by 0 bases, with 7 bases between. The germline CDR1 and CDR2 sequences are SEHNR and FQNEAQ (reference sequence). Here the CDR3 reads CASSLQGSTDTQYF. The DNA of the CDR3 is TGTGCCAGCAGCTTGCAGGGGAGCACAGATACGCAGTATTTT.

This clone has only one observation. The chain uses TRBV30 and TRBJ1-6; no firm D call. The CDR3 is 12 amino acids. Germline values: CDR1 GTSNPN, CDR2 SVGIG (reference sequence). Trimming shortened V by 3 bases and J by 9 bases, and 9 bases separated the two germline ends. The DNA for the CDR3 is TGTGCCTGGAGACGGGCGGTTTCACCCCTCCACTTT. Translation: CAWRRAVSPLHF.

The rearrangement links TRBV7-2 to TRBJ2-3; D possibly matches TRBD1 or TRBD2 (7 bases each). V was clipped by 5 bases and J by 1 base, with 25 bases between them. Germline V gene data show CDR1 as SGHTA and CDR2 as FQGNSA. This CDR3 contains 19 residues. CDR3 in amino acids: CASSPTTGDSGLRTDTQYF. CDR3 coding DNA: TGTGCCAGCAGCCCTACTACAGGGGATAGCGGGTTACGCACAGATACGCAGTATTTT.

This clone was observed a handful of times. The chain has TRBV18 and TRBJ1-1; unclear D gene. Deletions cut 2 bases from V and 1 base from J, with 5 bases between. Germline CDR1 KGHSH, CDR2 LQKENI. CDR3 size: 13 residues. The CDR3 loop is CASSPGRNTEAFF. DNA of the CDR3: TGTGCCAGCTCACCAGGAAGGAACACTGAAGCTTTCTTT.

The CDR3 spells CASSFLERTGELFF. As DNA, the CDR3 is TGTGCCAGCAGCTTTCTAGAACGCACCGGGGAGCTGTTTTTT. The V and J genes are TRBV5-5 and TRBJ2-2; D is ambiguous. V lost 2 bases, J lost 4 bases, and 9 bases lay in between. The CDR3 sequence is 14 residues long. The germline V gene encodes CDR1 SGHKS and CDR2 YYEKEE (reference sequence).

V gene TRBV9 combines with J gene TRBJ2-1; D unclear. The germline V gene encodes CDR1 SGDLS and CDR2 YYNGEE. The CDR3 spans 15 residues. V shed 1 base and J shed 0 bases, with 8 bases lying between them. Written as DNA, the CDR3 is TGTGCCAGCAGCGTAAATGGGGACTCCTACAATGAGCAGTTCTTC. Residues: CASSVNGDSYNEQFF. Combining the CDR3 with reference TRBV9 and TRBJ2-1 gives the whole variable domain DSGVTQTPKHLITATGQRVTLRCSPRSGDLSVYWYQQSLDQGLQFLIQYYNGEERAKGNILERFSAQQFPDLHSELNLSSLELGDSALYFCASSVNGDSYNEQFFGPGTRLTVL.

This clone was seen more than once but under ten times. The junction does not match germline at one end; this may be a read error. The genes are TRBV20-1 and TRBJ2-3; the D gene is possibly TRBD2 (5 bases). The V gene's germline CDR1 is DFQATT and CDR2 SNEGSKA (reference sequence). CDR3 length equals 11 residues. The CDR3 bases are TGCAGTGCCAGCGGCACGGATACGCAGTATTTT. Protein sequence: CSASGTDTQYF.

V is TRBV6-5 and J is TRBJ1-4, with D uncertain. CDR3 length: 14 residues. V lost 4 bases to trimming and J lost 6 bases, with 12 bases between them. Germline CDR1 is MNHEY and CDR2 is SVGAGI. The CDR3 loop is CASSSTGRDEKLFF. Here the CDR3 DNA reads TGTGCCAGCAGTTCGACCGGTAGGGATGAAAAACTGTTTTTT.

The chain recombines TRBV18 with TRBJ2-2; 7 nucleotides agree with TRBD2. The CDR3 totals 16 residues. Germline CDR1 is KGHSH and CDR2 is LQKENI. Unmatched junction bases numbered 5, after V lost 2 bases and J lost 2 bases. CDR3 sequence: CASSPIAGENTGELFF. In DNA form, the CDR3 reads TGTGCCAGCTCACCAATTGCGGGGGAAAACACCGGGGAGCTGTTTTTT.

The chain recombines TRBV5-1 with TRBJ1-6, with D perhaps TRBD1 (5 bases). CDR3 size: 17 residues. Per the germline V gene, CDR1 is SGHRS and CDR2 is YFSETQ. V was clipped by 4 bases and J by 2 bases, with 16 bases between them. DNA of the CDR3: TGCGCCAGCAGCCCCCGCCCGGGGACCACCTATAATTCACCCCTCCACTTT. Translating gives CASSPRPGTTYNSPLHF.

The CDR3 coding sequence is TGTGCCAGCGGGGGAATGGGGGGACGCTCTGGAAACACCATATATTTT. It encodes CASGGMGGRSGNTIYF. The genes are TRBV2 and TRBJ1-3; D possibly corresponds to TRBD1 (5 bases). Trimming took off 8 bases at V and 0 bases at J, with 17 bases between the two ends. CDR3 size: 16 residues. CDR1 and CDR2 (germline): SNHLY, FYNNEI.

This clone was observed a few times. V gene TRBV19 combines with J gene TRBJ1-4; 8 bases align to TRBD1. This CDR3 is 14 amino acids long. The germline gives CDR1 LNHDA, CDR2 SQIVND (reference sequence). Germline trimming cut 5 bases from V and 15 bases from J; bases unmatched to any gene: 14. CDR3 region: CASSVRPGQEGLFF. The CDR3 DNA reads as TGTGCCAGTAGTGTCAGACCGGGACAGGAAGGATTGTTTTTT.

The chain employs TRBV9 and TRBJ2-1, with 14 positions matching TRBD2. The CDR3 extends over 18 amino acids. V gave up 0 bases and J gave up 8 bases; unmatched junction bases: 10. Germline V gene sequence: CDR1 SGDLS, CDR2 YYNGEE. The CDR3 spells CASSVDLSGTSGRYEQFF. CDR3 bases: TGTGCCAGCAGCGTAGATCTAAGCGGGACTAGCGGGAGATATGAGCAGTTCTTC.